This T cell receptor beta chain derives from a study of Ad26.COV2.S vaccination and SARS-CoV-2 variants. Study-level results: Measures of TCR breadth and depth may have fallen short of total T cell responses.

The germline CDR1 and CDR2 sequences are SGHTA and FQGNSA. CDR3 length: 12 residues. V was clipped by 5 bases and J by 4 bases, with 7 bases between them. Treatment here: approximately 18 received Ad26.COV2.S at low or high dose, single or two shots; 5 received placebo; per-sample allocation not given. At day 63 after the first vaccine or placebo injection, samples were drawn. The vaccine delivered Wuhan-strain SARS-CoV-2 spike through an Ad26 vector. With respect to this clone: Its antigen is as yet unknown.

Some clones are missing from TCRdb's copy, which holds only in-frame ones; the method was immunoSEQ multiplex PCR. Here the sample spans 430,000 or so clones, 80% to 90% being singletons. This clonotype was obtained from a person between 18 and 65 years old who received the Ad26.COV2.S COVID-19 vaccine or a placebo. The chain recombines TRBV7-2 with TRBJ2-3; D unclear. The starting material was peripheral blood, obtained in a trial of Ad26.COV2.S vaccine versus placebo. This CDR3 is CASSPHADTQYF. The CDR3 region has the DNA TGTGCCAGCAGCCCACACGCAGATACGCAGTATTTT.